The 22 T cell receptor beta chains given below trace back to one sample, sequenced in a study of cytomegalovirus exposure and HLA in healthy donors. PCR amplification relied on 60 Vbeta primers (plus 13 Jbeta primers). TCRdb's table, derived via immunoSEQ multiplex PCR, lists solely in-frame clones and lacks some. Of around 220,000 clones listed, around 80% are singletons. Sequenced input: PBMCs. All receptors derive from a man aged 35 to 55 in good health and CMV-seronegative.

The rearrangement joins TRBV6-1 to TRBJ2-1; D is perhaps TRBD1 (5 bases). The length of the CDR3 is 13 residues. V lost 5 bases and J lost 8, with 13 bases in between. Germline V CDR1 and CDR2: MNHNS, SASEGT. The CDR3 reads CASSFFTGDEQFF. In nucleotides, the CDR3 is TGTGCCAGCAGTTTTTTTACAGGTGATGAGCAGTTCTTC.

The CDR3, as DNA: TGTGCCAGCAGCCAATCCACCAACAGGGCGGCCTCTGAAGCTTTCTTT. It is translated as CASSQSTNRAASEAFF. This chain joins TRBV4-2 and TRBJ1-1; TRBD1 is a possible D gene (6 bases). This CDR3 has 16 amino acids. From germline, CDR1 is LGHNA and CDR2 YNFKEQ. The V end lost 2 bases, the J end lost 6 bases, and 19 bases lay between the germline ends.

The chain uses TRBV5-6 and TRBJ2-7; 8 nucleotides align to TRBD1. With 4 bases clipped from V and 3 bases from J, the junction kept 6 bases outside the gene matches. CDR1 is SGHDT and CDR2 is YYEEEE in the germline V gene. This CDR3 comprises 14 residues. The chain's CDR3 is CASSPRDRNYEQYF. The CDR3 DNA reads as TGTGCCAGCAGCCCCCGGGACAGGAACTACGAGCAGTACTTC.

The CDR3 region has the DNA TGTGCCAGCAGCTTGACACCGGGACAGCCCTACGAGCAGTACTTC. Its protein is CASSLTPGQPYEQYF. The J gene is TRBJ2-7, the V gene TRBV7-2; TRBD1 agrees at 7 bases. This CDR3 region has 15 residues. The V segment lost 3 bases and the J segment 2 bases; nucleotides outside the gene matches: 7. Germline V lookup: CDR1 SGHTA, CDR2 FQGNSA.

The chain links TRBV6-6 to TRBJ1-3; D unclear. CDR1 is MNHNY, CDR2 SVGAGI, per germline (reference sequence). This CDR3 contains 14 residues. Trimming pared 1 base from V and 1 base from J, leaving 5 bases between. The CDR3 here is CASSYWRSGNTIYF. The CDR3 DNA sequence: TGTGCCAGCAGTTACTGGAGGTCTGGAAACACCATATATTTT.

V gene TRBV5-1 combines with J gene TRBJ1-1, with D perhaps matching TRBD1 (6 bases). Looked up from germline, CDR1 is SGHRS and CDR2 is YFSETQ. V lost 3 bases and J lost 2, with 14 bases in between. The CDR3 extends over 15 amino acids. CDR3 sequence: CASSSEGGVNTEAFF. Written as DNA, the CDR3 is TGCGCCAGCAGCTCCGAGGGGGGGGTCAACACTGAAGCTTTCTTT. Supplemented by reference TRBV5-1 and TRBJ1-1, the full variable domain reads KAGVTQTPRYLIKTRGQQVTLSCSPISGHRSVSWYQQTPGQGLQFLFEYFSETQRNKGNFPGRFSGRQFSNSRSEMNVSTLELGDSALYLCASSSEGGVNTEAFFGQGTRLTVV.

The chain couples TRBV5-1 to TRBJ2-2; no clear D gene. CDR3 length: 13 residues. The V and J ends lost 0 bases and 6 bases respectively, with 6 bases between them. The germline V gene encodes CDR1 SGHRS and CDR2 YFSETQ. This CDR3 reads CASSLVRPGELFF. In nucleotides, the CDR3 is TGCGCCAGCAGCTTGGTTCGTCCCGGGGAGCTGTTTTTT.

The V gene is TRBV7-2, the J gene TRBJ1-2, with D maybe TRBD1 (5 bases). This CDR3 is built from 15 residues. The germline V gene has CDR1 SGHTA and CDR2 FQGNSA. V was cut by 5 bases and J by 8 bases, with 21 bases left in between. The CDR3 nucleotides read TGTGCCAGCAGCCCGGAGGGACTGAACGCGGGGGGCTACACCTTC. This gives the protein CASSPEGLNAGGYTF. Full variable domain (rest looked up from reference TRBV7-2 and TRBJ1-2): GAGVSQSPSNKVTEKGKDVELRCDPISGHTALYWYRQSLGQGLEFLIYFQGNSAPDKSGLPSDRFSAERTGGSVSTLTIQRTQQEDSAVYLCASSPEGLNAGGYTFGSGTRLTVV.

Comments on this clone: Germline is not matched at one junction end, which may reflect a read error. The sample contains more than one DNA sequence encoding this CDR3. The rearrangement joins TRBV5-6 to TRBJ1-2; D is possibly TRBD1 (5 bases). The CDR3 is made up of 16 amino acids. In germline, CDR1 is SGHDT, CDR2 YYEEEE. For the CDR3, the DNA is TGCGCCAGCAGCTTGGGGTTTACGGGGGGTACCTATGGCTACACCTTC. Residues: CASSLGFTGGTYGYTF.

V and J are TRBV7-2 and TRBJ2-3; TRBD2 is a possible D gene (6 bases). Germline V gene data show CDR1 as SGHTA and CDR2 as FQGNSA. Trimming pared 6 bases from V and 2 bases from J, leaving 18 bases between. The CDR3 sequence is 16 residues long. The CDR3 DNA is TGTGCCAGCAGTCTAGATGGGACTTTTGACACAGATACGCAGTATTTT. Translation gives CASSLDGTFDTDTQYF.

This clone was found a few times. CDR3 amino acids: CATSQFGQGDEKLFF. The CDR3 bases are TGTGCCACATCCCAGTTCGGACAGGGTGATGAAAAACTGTTTTTT. The chain has TRBV27 and TRBJ1-4; TRBD1 matches at 8 bases. CDR1 and CDR2 from the germline V gene are MNHEY and SMNVEV (reference sequence). CDR3 length: 15 amino acids. J gave up 6 bases and V 10 bases, and 13 bases lay outside the gene matches.

The chain is built from TRBV6-1 and TRBJ1-2, with 7 nucleotides matching TRBD1. The trim removed 3 bases at V and 7 bases at J, leaving 23 bases unmatched. The CDR3 has 19 amino acids. Looked up from germline, CDR1 is MNHNS and CDR2 is SASEGT. The DNA for the CDR3 is TGTGCCAGCAGTGATCGTGAGGGCAGGGGGTCTGCAATAGTCTTTGGCTACACCTTC. Its protein product is CASSDREGRGSAIVFGYTF.

This clone was recorded only once. V is TRBV5-6 and J is TRBJ1-2; 8 nucleotides match TRBD1. CDR3 length: 14 residues. The trim removed 1 base at V and 7 bases at J, leaving 6 bases unmatched. Germline assignment: CDR1 SGHDT and CDR2 YYEEEE. As DNA, the CDR3 is TGTGCCAGCAGCTTGACAGGGGGATTTGGTGGCTACACCTTC. Its protein product is CASSLTGGFGGYTF.

The chain carries TRBV27 and TRBJ1-1; 8 bases map to TRBD1. CDR1 is MNHEY and CDR2 is SMNVEV in the germline V gene (reference sequence). The CDR3 totals 14 residues. The junction had 9 bases not matched to a gene; V was cut back by 8 bases and J by 4 bases. CDR3 nucleotide sequence: TGTGCCAGCGGCCGACAGGGGATAAGCACTGAAGCTTTCTTT. It specifies CASGRQGISTEAFF.

This chain connects TRBV30 to TRBJ1-4, with D maybe TRBD1 (5 bases). Per the germline V gene, CDR1 is GTSNPN and CDR2 is SVGIG (reference sequence). The germline V and J ends were trimmed by 4 bases and 1 base, with 13 bases remaining between them. This CDR3 is built from 15 residues. The CDR3 region is CAWTKGFGTNEKLFF. CDR3 DNA: TGTGCCTGGACGAAGGGGTTTGGAACTAATGAAAAACTGTTTTTT.

As regards this clone: At one end the junction does not follow the germline gene, possibly because of a read error. V is TRBV7-9 and J is TRBJ2-7; 9 nucleotides align to TRBD1. The length of the CDR3 is 17 residues. Germline lookup yields CDR1 SEHNR and CDR2 FQNEAQ (reference sequence). CDR3 region: CSSSSRQGQGSLYEQYF. As DNA, the CDR3 is TGTTCCAGCAGCTCTCGACAGGGACAGGGTTCCCTCTACGAGCAGTACTTC.

This clone was seen a handful of times. The rearrangement links TRBV5-6 to TRBJ1-2, with no clear D. V lost 6 bases and J lost 0, with 15 bases in between. CDR1 is SGHDT, CDR2 YYEEEE, per germline. The CDR3 totals 15 residues. Written as DNA, the CDR3 is TGTGCCAGCACCAAAGAAGGACTCGCTAACTATGGCTACACCTTC. Residues: CASTKEGLANYGYTF.

The rearrangement uses TRBV10-2 and TRBJ2-1; D perhaps matches TRBD1 (6 bases). Between the trimmed V and J ends, which lost 3 bases and 6 bases, there was a span of 21 bases. Looked up from germline, CDR1 is WSHSY and CDR2 is SAAADI. CDR3 length: 17 amino acids. The CDR3 sequence is CASSDARTVLVSNEQFF. Written as DNA, the CDR3 is TGCGCCAGCAGTGACGCCCGGACAGTTCTCGTCTCCAATGAGCAGTTCTTC.

The CDR3 sequence: CSVSRRLAGYNEQFF. CDR3 nucleotide sequence: TGCAGCGTTTCACGGAGACTAGCGGGCTACAATGAGCAGTTCTTC. The V call is TRBV29-1, the J call TRBJ2-1; 10 bases align to TRBD2. Germline CDR1 and CDR2: SQVTM and ANQGSEA. The CDR3 spans 15 residues. J gave up 3 bases and V 5 bases, and 7 bases lay outside the gene matches.

The V and J genes are TRBV2 and TRBJ2-5, with TRBD2 as a possible D gene (6 bases). Germline V lookup: CDR1 SNHLY, CDR2 FYNNEI. Trimming pared 9 bases from V and 7 bases from J, leaving 18 bases between. The CDR3 is made up of 13 amino acids. Written as DNA, the CDR3 is TGTGCCAGACGGAGCGACAACGGGGGGACCCAGTACTTC. The encoded protein is CARRSDNGGTQYF.

This chain joins TRBV27 and TRBJ2-2, with D unresolved. With 0 bases removed from V and 2 bases from J, the gap between germline ends came to 13 bases. The CDR3 sequence is 17 residues long. Germline V gene sequence: CDR1 MNHEY, CDR2 SMNVEV (reference sequence). The CDR3 sequence is CASSLSTTGFNTGELFF. The DNA for the CDR3 is TGTGCCAGCAGTTTATCGACGACTGGTTTCAACACCGGGGAGCTGTTTTTT.

The sample holds a few counts of this clone. The genes are TRBV21-1 and TRBJ1-4; the DNA was not used to check the table's D call, TRBD1. TRBV21-1 is recorded as a pseudogene. The CDR3 consists of 12 residues. Here the CDR3 reads CASSTSGEKLFF. CDR3 bases: TGTGCCAGCAGCACCTCAGGGGAAAAACTGTTTTTT.